One sample yielded the 29 T cell receptor beta chains listed below, sequenced in a study of sequential checkpoint blockade in melanoma. Treatment specified: randomized to nivolumab then ipilimumab (arm A) or the reverse (arm B). Sequencing was performed with immunoSEQ multiplex PCR; in TCRdb, only in-frame clones are kept and a portion is missing. The sample has tens of thousands of clones, 85% to 90% seen once. The sample here was CD8+ T cells sorted from blood (inferred from file names), taken from a patient given nivolumab and ipilimumab in sequence. The receptors were sampled from a human donor with melanoma.

CDR3 coding DNA: TGTGCCAGCAGTGATCCCGGGACAGGGGTTACAGATACGCAGTATTTT. It translates to CASSDPGTGVTDTQYF. The chain combines TRBV25-1 with TRBJ2-3, with 10 bases that match TRBD1. J lost 3 bases, V lost 3 bases, and 6 bases had no gene match. Germline V gives CDR1 MGHDK, CDR2 SYGVNS. The CDR3 consists of 16 residues.

The chain is built from TRBV7-9 and TRBJ2-2; D gene uncertain. The germline V gene has CDR1 SEHNR and CDR2 FQNEAQ (reference sequence). V dropped 3 bases and J dropped 1 base, with 3 bases sitting between them. This CDR3 has 13 residues. CDR3 amino acids: CASSFKNTGELFF. DNA for the CDR3: TGTGCCAGCAGCTTCAAGAACACCGGGGAGCTGTTTTTT.

V usage is TRBV7-9 and J usage is TRBJ2-7; D may be TRBD2 (5 bases). CDR1 is SEHNR and CDR2 is FQNEAQ in the germline V gene (reference sequence). Trimming removed 2 bases at V and 7 bases at J, with 9 bases between. The CDR3 totals 12 residues. Written as DNA, the CDR3 is TGTGCCAGCAGCTTATCTCCGGGGGAGCAGTACTTC. The encoded protein is CASSLSPGEQYF.

The rearrangement joins TRBV18 to TRBJ1-5, with unresolved D. This CDR3 has 15 residues. Trimming left V 2 bases short and J 2 bases short, with 10 bases between. Germline loops: CDR1 KGHSH, CDR2 LQKENI. The CDR3 here is CASSPSGVGNQPQHF. Written as DNA, the CDR3 is TGTGCCAGCTCACCATCCGGGGTCGGCAATCAGCCCCAGCATTTT.

This clone was seen only once. The chain has TRBV27 and TRBJ2-7; possible D gene TRBD1, 5 bases. Trimming took off 6 bases at V and 4 bases at J, with 19 bases between the two ends. The germline V gene encodes CDR1 MNHEY and CDR2 SMNVEV (reference sequence). The CDR3 length is 15 residues. In DNA form, the CDR3 reads TGTGCCAGCAGACCCCCTGGGGCTAGACAGTACGAGCAGTACGTC. It codes for CASRPPGARQYEQYV.

V is TRBV6-5 and J is TRBJ2-2; the match to TRBD1 covers 7 bases. The CDR3 runs to 12 residues. The germline V gene has CDR1 MNHEY and CDR2 SVGAGI. The junction had 0 bases not matched to a gene; V was cut back by 5 bases and J by 6 bases. CDR3 in amino acids: CASSDRAGELFF. CDR3 DNA sequence: TGTGCCAGCAGTGACAGGGCCGGGGAGCTGTTTTTT.

The V gene is TRBV19, the J gene TRBJ2-2; weak D call: TRBD1 (5 bases). The CDR3 contains 18 residues. Germline CDR1 LNHDA, CDR2 SQIVND (reference sequence). V was pared by 4 bases and J by 1 base, with 19 bases between. The CDR3 coding sequence is TGTGCCAGTAGTAGAAACTATGGGGCAGGGAAGAACACCGGGGAGCTGTTTTTT. This gives the protein CASSRNYGAGKNTGELFF. The complete variable domain, with remaining parts taken from reference TRBV19 and TRBJ2-2, reads DGGITQSPKYLFRKEGQNVTLSCEQNLNHDAMYWYRQDPGQGLRLIYYSQIVNDFQKGDIAEGYSVSREKKESFPLTVTSAQKNPTAFYLCASSRNYGAGKNTGELFFGEGSRLTVL.

The gene calls are TRBV30 and TRBJ2-7; 11 bases agree with TRBD1. Trimming took 0 bases from V and 2 from J; bases not matched to a gene: 3. The CDR3 extends over 15 amino acids. The germline V gene has CDR1 GTSNPN and CDR2 SVGIG (reference sequence). In nucleotides, the CDR3 is TGTGCCTGGAGTGTCGGACAGGGGGCCGCCTACGAGCAGTACTTC. Its translation is CAWSVGQGAAYEQYF.

The V and J genes are TRBV9 and TRBJ2-3, with a weak D call TRBD1 (6 bases). V lost 0 bases to trimming and J lost 3 bases, with 8 bases between them. Germline-derived CDR1 and CDR2 are SGDLS and YYNGEE. The CDR3 is made up of 14 amino acids. The CDR3 DNA reads TGTGCCAGCAGCGTAGTAGGGGGAACAGATACGCAGTATTTT. Its protein is CASSVVGGTDTQYF.

Concerning this clone itself: One end of the junction varies from germline; a read error may be responsible. This chain joins TRBV7-7 and TRBJ2-5; 8 bases line up with TRBD1. The CDR3 has 15 amino acids. CDR1 is SSHAT, CDR2 FNYEAQ, per germline (reference sequence). The CDR3 DNA reads as TGTGCTAGCAGCCCCACCAGGGGGCGTCAAGAGACCCAGTACTTC. It yields the protein CASSPTRGRQETQYF.

The J gene is TRBJ1-1, the V gene TRBV7-6, with 10 positions matching TRBD1. Trimming cost V 2 bases and J 12 bases; bases outside gene matches: 6. Per germline, CDR1 SGHVS and CDR2 FNYEAQ. CDR3 length equals 13 residues. In DNA, the CDR3 is TGTGCCAGCAGCTTAACCGGGACAGGGGTAACTTTCTTT. Translated: CASSLTGTGVTFF.

The chain uses TRBV11-2 and TRBJ2-7; no clear D gene. This CDR3 comprises 14 residues. Trimming shortened V by 1 base and J by 2 bases, and 9 bases separated the two germline ends. Per germline, CDR1 SGHAT and CDR2 FQNNGV. CDR3 sequence (DNA): TGTGCCAGCAGCTTAGGGGCAGGCACCTACGAGCAGTACTTC. Residues: CASSLGAGTYEQYF.

This chain uses TRBV6-5 with TRBJ2-5, with no clear D. The CDR3 has 14 residues. In germline, CDR1 is MNHEY, CDR2 SVGAGI. V lost 0 bases and J lost 1, with 6 bases in between. The CDR3 protein is CASSYSSGQETQYF. The CDR3, as DNA: TGTGCCAGCAGTTACTCTTCCGGCCAAGAGACCCAGTACTTC.

This chain connects TRBV28 to TRBJ1-4; no clear D. The CDR3 contains 16 residues. V dropped 4 bases and J dropped 7 bases, with 19 bases sitting between them. In germline, CDR1 is MDHEN, CDR2 SYDVKM. The CDR3 loop is CASSSPPQPRGEKLFF. The DNA for the CDR3 is TGTGCCAGCAGTTCCCCTCCGCAGCCACGGGGTGAAAAACTGTTTTTT.

This chain connects TRBV28 to TRBJ1-2, with D possibly TRBD1 on 5 matching bases. V lost 4 bases, J lost 5 bases, and 11 bases lay in between. CDR1 and CDR2 from the germline V gene are MDHEN and SYDVKM. CDR3 length: 13 amino acids. CDR3 in DNA: TGTGCCAGCAGTTCCCCCAGACAGTATGGCTACACCTTC. Amino acid sequence: CASSSPRQYGYTF.

Regarding this clone: One end of the junction does not line up with germline, which may come from a read error. The chain employs TRBV7-9 and TRBJ2-7, with D perhaps matching TRBD1 (6 bases). The CDR3 length is 11 residues. CDR1 is SEHNR, CDR2 FQNEAQ, per germline (reference sequence). CDR3 region: CASSEGTPLNF. Written as DNA, the CDR3 is TGTGCCAGCAGCGAGGGGACACCTTTAAACTTC.

This chain connects TRBV5-4 to TRBJ1-2, with 7 nucleotides matching TRBD1. The CDR3 is 13 amino acids. CDR1 SGHNT and CDR2 YYREEE come from the germline V gene (reference sequence). V was pared by 3 bases and J by 4 bases, with 3 bases of the junction left unmatched. Written as DNA, the CDR3 is TGTGCCAGCAGCTCAACAGGGGCCTATGGCTACACCTTC. It codes for CASSSTGAYGYTF. The variable domain in full, completed from reference TRBV5-4 and TRBJ1-2, reads ETGVTQSPTHLIKTRGQQVTLRCSSQSGHNTVSWYQQALGQGPQFIFQYYREEENGRGNFPPRFSGLQFPNYSSELNVNALELDDSALYLCASSSTGAYGYTFGSGTRLTVV.

The chain joins TRBV5-1 to TRBJ2-7; possible D gene TRBD1, 7 bases. CDR1 and CDR2 (germline): SGHRS, YFSETQ. The CDR3 is made up of 15 amino acids. The V gene lost 0 bases and the J gene lost 3 bases, with 13 bases spanning the gap. The CDR3 protein is CASSLEAGGLYEQYF. The CDR3 nucleotides read TGCGCCAGCAGCTTGGAGGCAGGGGGGCTCTACGAGCAGTACTTC.

The rearrangement links TRBV25-1 to TRBJ1-5; possible D gene TRBD1, 5 bases. The CDR3 length is 14 residues. Germline CDR1 and CDR2: MGHDK and SYGVNS. The ends were cut back, 5 bases at V and 1 base at J, with 9 bases in the middle. The CDR3 region is CASSYGASNQPQHF. In DNA, the CDR3 is TGTGCCAGCAGTTATGGGGCCAGCAATCAGCCCCAGCATTTT.

The rearrangement uses TRBV28 and TRBJ2-7; a possible D gene is TRBD1 (6 bases). The CDR3 extends over 16 amino acids. V lost 3 bases to trimming and J lost 1 base, with 16 bases between them. Germline CDR1 and CDR2: MDHEN and SYDVKM. CDR3 sequence: CASSFTALTGSYEQYF. The DNA of the CDR3 is TGTGCCAGCAGTTTTACGGCCCTTACAGGGTCCTACGAGCAGTACTTC.

This chain connects TRBV25-1 to TRBJ2-1; D remains unclear. The germline V and J ends were trimmed by 2 bases and 7 bases, with 18 bases remaining between them. The CDR3 totals 16 residues. Germline V gives CDR1 MGHDK, CDR2 SYGVNS. The CDR3 region is CASSERSVLGSNEQFF. CDR3 nucleotides: TGTGCCAGCAGTGAACGTTCAGTGCTCGGGTCGAATGAGCAGTTCTTC.

V gene TRBV5-4 combines with J gene TRBJ2-6, with D perhaps TRBD2 (7 bases). This CDR3 has 18 amino acids. The V end was cut by 1 base, the J end by 0 bases, with 14 bases between. CDR1 and CDR2 (germline): SGHNT, YYREEE (reference sequence). CDR3: CASSLRGAEDSGANVLTF. The CDR3 bases are TGTGCCAGCAGCTTGCGGGGGGCGGAAGACTCTGGGGCCAACGTCCTGACTTTC.

The rearrangement joins TRBV4-1 to TRBJ1-1, with D unresolved. CDR3 size: 13 residues. From germline, CDR1 is MGHRA and CDR2 YSYEKL. Trimming removed 0 bases at V and 2 bases at J, with 4 bases between. The CDR3 region is CASSQDLNTEAFF. The DNA for the CDR3 is TGCGCCAGCAGCCAAGATCTCAACACTGAAGCTTTCTTT.

The rearrangement joins TRBV4-2 to TRBJ2-1, with 7 bases fitting TRBD1. Unmatched junction bases numbered 10, after V lost 4 bases and J lost 4 bases. The CDR3 is 16 residues long. Germline V gene sequence: CDR1 LGHNA, CDR2 YNFKEQ. The CDR3 reads CASSPWTGTDYNEQFF. The DNA of the CDR3 is TGTGCCAGCAGCCCCTGGACAGGAACCGATTACAATGAGCAGTTCTTC.

The chain is built from TRBV28 and TRBJ2-7, with D maybe TRBD2 (6 bases). V was cut by 5 bases and J by 0 bases, with 14 bases left in between. Germline-derived CDR1 and CDR2 are MDHEN and SYDVKM. The CDR3 has 15 amino acids. For the CDR3, the DNA is TGTGCCAGCAGTCCAGCCGGGGGAAGCTCCTACGAGCAGTACTTC. It specifies CASSPAGGSSYEQYF.

The CDR3 DNA reads TGTGCCAGCAGCTTAATTCCGGGGTCAGTTAGCAATCAGCCCCAGCATTTT. Translation: CASSLIPGSVSNQPQHF. The V gene is TRBV7-8, the J gene TRBJ1-5, with unresolved D. This CDR3 spans 17 amino acids. Germline CDR1 is SGHVS and CDR2 is FQNEAQ. Trimming removed 2 bases at V and 0 bases at J, with 14 bases between.

The rearrangement joins TRBV28 to TRBJ2-7; a weak D match, TRBD2 (7 bases). CDR1 MDHEN and CDR2 SYDVKM come from the germline V gene. CDR3 length: 13 residues. Trimming took 8 bases from V and 2 from J, leaving 13 bases between them. The CDR3 is CASGRGLPYEQYV. The CDR3 region has the DNA TGTGCCAGCGGGCGGGGGCTTCCCTACGAGCAGTACGTC.

There are a few counts of this clone. The chain has TRBV7-9 and TRBJ2-7; 7 nucleotides agree with TRBD2. The CDR3 runs 14 residues. Per germline, CDR1 SEHNR and CDR2 FQNEAQ (reference sequence). V lost 5 bases to trimming and J lost 4 bases; unmatched junction nucleotides: 8. The CDR3 spells CASSPAGSAYEQYV. DNA for the CDR3: TGTGCCAGCAGCCCAGCGGGGTCAGCTTACGAGCAGTACGTC.

This chain uses TRBV11-2 with TRBJ1-4; D call uncertain. Germline V gene sequence: CDR1 SGHAT, CDR2 FQNNGV. This CDR3 contains 11 residues. V lost 7 bases, J lost 10 bases, and 10 bases lay in between. Here the CDR3 reads CASTISGKLFF. The CDR3 bases are TGTGCCAGCACCATAAGCGGAAAACTGTTTTTT.